This paragraph reports one T cell receptor (beta chain). Its antigen remains unknown. The sample belongs to a study of T cell repertoires in ileal Crohn's disease. Points from the study as a whole: Clonal expansions were more frequent in active smokers than non-smokers at surgery.

Repertoires were generated with immunoSEQ multiplex PCR, while TCRdb's copy carries only in-frame clones and drops some. The repertoire includes fewer than 4,500 clones, 89% of them detected once, and about an eighth sits in the top ten. This CDR3 comprises 18 residues. The germline gives CDR1 LGHNA, CDR2 YNFKEQ. Trimming pared 2 bases from V and 0 bases from J, leaving 17 bases between. Time point of the sample: proximal margin of the surgical specimen (macroscopically non-inflamed). The specimen sequenced was ileal tissue. This TCR was recovered from an adult with Crohn's disease. The chain combines TRBV4-2 with TRBJ1-3; D uncertain. CDR3 sequence (DNA): TGTGCCAGCAGCCAATCGTTAGGGATGCCCGTCTCTGGAAACACCATATATTTT. Its protein is CASSQSLGMPVSGNTIYF.